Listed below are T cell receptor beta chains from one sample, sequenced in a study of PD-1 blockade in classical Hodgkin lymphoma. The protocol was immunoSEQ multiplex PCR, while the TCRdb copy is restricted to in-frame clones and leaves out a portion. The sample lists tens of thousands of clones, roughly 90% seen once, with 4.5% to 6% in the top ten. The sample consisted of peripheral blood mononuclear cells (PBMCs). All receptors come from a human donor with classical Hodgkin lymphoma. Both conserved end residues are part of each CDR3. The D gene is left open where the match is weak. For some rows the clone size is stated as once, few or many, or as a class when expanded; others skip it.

CASSPAGSSYNEQFF	TGTGCCAGCAGTCCCGCCGGGAGCTCCTACAATGAGCAGTTCTTC	.	.	TRBV11-3	TRBJ2-1
CASSQQTSGIYNEQFF	TGCGCCAGCAGCCAACAAACTAGCGGAATATACAATGAGCAGTTCTTC	.	TRBD2	TRBV4-1	TRBJ2-1
CASSEGLAGYYEQYF	TGCGCCAGCAGCGAAGGACTAGCCGGGTACTACGAGCAGTACTTC	.	TRBD2	TRBV5-1	TRBJ2-7
CASSFTLGKRITDTQYF	TGTGCCAGCAGTTTCACCCTGGGCAAACGGATCACAGATACGCAGTATTTT	.	.	TRBV27	TRBJ2-3
CASTPLGRGSGNTIYF	TGTGCCAGCACTCCCCTGGGCAGGGGAAGTGGAAACACCATATATTTT	.	.	TRBV5-5	TRBJ1-3
CSVGRTGEYSKNIQYF	TGCAGCGTTGGTCGGACAGGGGAGTATTCCAAAAACATTCAGTACTTC	.	TRBD1	TRBV29-1	TRBJ2-4
CASSSSGGFYEQYF	TGTGCCAGCAGCTCCTCGGGAGGGTTCTACGAGCAGTACTTC	.	TRBD2	TRBV11-2	TRBJ2-7
CASRTIPEGFPANEQFF	TGCGCCAGCAGGACTATACCTGAGGGTTTCCCGGCGAATGAGCAGTTCTTC	.	.	TRBV5-1	TRBJ2-1
CASSVTVTTQETQYF	TGTGCCAGCAGCGTGACCGTGACTACGCAAGAGACCCAGTACTTC	once	.	TRBV9	TRBJ2-5
CASSPIGLAGGSSYNEQFF	TGCGCCAGCAGCCCCATCGGACTAGCGGGAGGGAGCTCCTACAATGAGCAGTTCTTC	.	TRBD2	TRBV5-1	TRBJ2-1
CSVEDTVVSTDTQYF	TGCAGCGTTGAAGATACGGTGGTGAGCACAGATACGCAGTATTTT	.	.	TRBV29-1	TRBJ2-3
CASSPGQGYEQYF	TGTGCCAGCAGCCCCGGACAGGGCTACGAGCAGTACTTC	.	TRBD1	TRBV28	TRBJ2-7
CASSLTPSTDTQYF	TGTGCCAGCAGCTTAACGCCCAGCACAGATACGCAGTATTTT	.	.	TRBV7-3	TRBJ2-3
CATSRELVITTDTQYF	TGTGCCACCAGCAGAGAACTAGTCATTACCACAGATACGCAGTATTTT	once	.	TRBV15	TRBJ2-3
CASSAGQRGPDTQYF	TGCGCCAGCAGCGCCGGACAGAGGGGGCCAGATACGCAGTATTTT	.	TRBD1	TRBV5-1	TRBJ2-3
CASSQGLRETYNEQFF	TGTGCCAGCAGCCAAGGGTTGAGGGAGACCTACAATGAGCAGTTCTTC	.	.	TRBV4-2	TRBJ2-1
CASGLSGINEQFF	TGCGCCAGCGGCCTTAGCGGGATAAATGAGCAGTTCTTC	.	TRBD2	TRBV5-1	TRBJ2-1
CASAGGQPSLSGTEAFF	TGCGCCAGTGCGGGGGGGCAGCCGTCACTGTCGGGCACTGAAGCTTTCTTT	.	.	TRBV5-1	TRBJ1-1
CASSLWGSFSTDTQYF	TGCGCCAGCAGCTTGTGGGGGTCTTTTAGCACAGATACGCAGTATTTT	.	.	TRBV5-1	TRBJ2-3
CASSLDPTDTQYF	TGTGCCAGCAGCTTAGATCCGACAGATACGCAGTATTTT	.	.	TRBV11-2	TRBJ2-3
CASSLAMVPNYGYTF	TGTGCCAGCAGCTTAGCGATGGTCCCTAACTATGGCTACACCTTC	.	.	TRBV7-2	TRBJ1-2
CASSPSWEGEQYF	TGTGCCAGCAGCCCATCGTGGGAGGGGGAGCAGTACTTC	.	TRBD2	TRBV7-3	TRBJ2-7
CATRPSGTGPEAFF	TGTGCCACCAGACCGTCCGGGACAGGGCCTGAAGCTTTCTTT	.	TRBD1	TRBV6-5	TRBJ1-1
CASSSTGGVTEAFF	TGTGCCAGCAGCTCAACAGGGGGCGTCACTGAAGCTTTCTTT	.	TRBD1	TRBV7-9	TRBJ1-1
CASSLIGGNTDTQYF	TGTGCCAGCAGCTTAATTGGGGGCAATACAGATACGCAGTATTTT	.	.	TRBV13	TRBJ2-3
CASSTGFEKLFF	TGTGCCAGCAGTACAGGGTTTGAAAAACTGTTTTTT	.	.	TRBV27	TRBJ1-4
CASSLDRADTQYF	TGTGCCAGCAGCTTGGACAGGGCAGATACGCAGTATTTT	.	TRBD1	TRBV11-3	TRBJ2-3
CASSIRAGTGGFGELFF	TGTGCCAGCAGTATCCGAGCCGGGACAGGGGGCTTCGGGGAGCTGTTTTTT	.	TRBD1	TRBV27	TRBJ2-2
CASSPFLAAEGTQYF	TGTGCCAGCAGCCCCTTTTTGGCAGCGGAAGGAACCCAGTACTTC	.	.	TRBV9	TRBJ2-5
CASSLIGSGSRGGDEQFF	TGTGCCAGCAGCTTAATTGGGAGCGGGAGCCGAGGGGGAGATGAGCAGTTCTTC	.	TRBD2	TRBV7-9	TRBJ2-1
CASSEGGAGGEKLFF	TGTGCCAGCAGTGAAGGGGGAGCAGGCGGTGAAAAACTGTTTTTT	.	.	TRBV2	TRBJ1-4
CASSQEPLRMNTGELFF	TGTGCCAGCAGCCAAGAACCACTCCGGATGAACACCGGGGAGCTGTTTTTT	.	.	TRBV14	TRBJ2-2
CASSLQDNEQFF	TGTGCCAGCAGCTTGCAAGACAATGAGCAGTTCTTC	.	.	TRBV5-6	TRBJ2-1
CASSFSGRGAKNIQYF	TGTGCCAGCAGCTTTAGCGGGAGAGGGGCCAAAAACATTCAGTACTTC	.	TRBD2	TRBV11-3	TRBJ2-4
CASKPPQNTEAFF	TGTGCCAGCAAGCCTCCTCAGAACACTGAAGCTTTCTTT	.	.	TRBV6-5	TRBJ1-1
CASSLRVLQGSGELFF	TGTGCCAGCAGCTTAAGGGTTCTCCAAGGGTCCGGGGAGCTGTTTTTT	.	.	TRBV11-3	TRBJ2-2
CASSLVGGGTYNEQFF	TGTGCCAGCAGCTTAGTGGGCGGGGGTACCTACAATGAGCAGTTCTTC	.	TRBD2	TRBV7-2	TRBJ2-1
CASRAGELFF	TGTGCCAGCCGAGCCGGGGAGCTGTTTTTT	.	.	TRBV6-1	TRBJ2-2
CSVATGDSYEQYF	TGCAGCGTAGCGACAGGGGACTCCTACGAGCAGTACTTC	once	TRBD1	TRBV29-1	TRBJ2-7
CASRSDGSAGANVLTF	TGCGCCAGCAGATCGGACGGAAGTGCTGGGGCCAACGTCCTGACTTTC	.	.	TRBV5-1	TRBJ2-6
CASSLKAGTGGADTQYF	TGTGCCAGCAGCTTAAAGGCCGGGACAGGGGGCGCAGATACGCAGTATTTT	.	TRBD1	TRBV7-3	TRBJ2-3